This T cell receptor (beta chain) comes out of a study of PD-1 blockade in classical Hodgkin lymphoma. Overall study context: Patients in the cohort were put on intravenous nivolumab, 3 mg/kg every 2 weeks. The study, taken as a whole, reports: Only CD4+ TCR diversity, not CD8+, had risen significantly by C4D1. What caused the repertoire differences, perhaps disease activity or prior therapy, remains undefined. Newly diagnosed patients were reported to exhibit reduced baseline TCR diversity relative to healthy donors.

CDR3 length equals 13 residues. V lost 6 bases and J lost 5; bases outside the gene matches: 5. CDR1 MNHEY and CDR2 SMNVEV come from the germline V gene (reference sequence). All the patients suffered relapse after autologous stem cell transplantation, and brentuximab vedotin exposure differed. Method: immunoSEQ multiplex PCR; TCRdb's copy keeps in-frame clones and lacks some. The sample holds under 95,000 clones, around 90% seen once. For this clone: Its antigen is undetermined.

The chain recombines TRBV27 with TRBJ2-7; 9 bases are a match to TRBD2. Material: peripheral blood mononuclear cells (PBMCs), obtained before the second cycle of nivolumab. This clonotype was sampled from a human donor with classical Hodgkin lymphoma. Here the CDR3 DNA reads TGTGCCAGCAGGGTAGCGGGAGCCCACGAGCAGTACTTC. This sequence encodes CASRVAGAHEQYF.